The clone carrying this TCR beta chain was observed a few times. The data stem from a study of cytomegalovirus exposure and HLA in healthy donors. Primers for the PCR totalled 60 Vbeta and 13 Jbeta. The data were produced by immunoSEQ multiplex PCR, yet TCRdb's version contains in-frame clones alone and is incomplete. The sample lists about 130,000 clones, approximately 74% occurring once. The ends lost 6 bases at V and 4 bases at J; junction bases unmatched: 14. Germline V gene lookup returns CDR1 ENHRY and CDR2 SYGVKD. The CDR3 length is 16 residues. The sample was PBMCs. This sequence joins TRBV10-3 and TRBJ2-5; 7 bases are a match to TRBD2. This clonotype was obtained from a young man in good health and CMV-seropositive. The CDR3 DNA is TGTGCCATCAGCGACTCGCGGAGGGACTACGTAGAGACCCAGTACTTC. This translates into CAISDSRRDYVETQYF.